Following are 24 T cell receptor beta chains from one sample sequenced in a study of Ad26.COV2.S vaccination and SARS-CoV-2 variants. Only in-frame clones appear in the TCRdb table, and some are missing; sequencing was by immunoSEQ multiplex PCR. The table shows about 370,000 clones, with about 88% occurring only once. Treatment: roughly 20 received Ad26.COV2.S at low or high dose, single or two shots; several received placebo; per-sample allocation not given. Sampling was done on day 63 after the first vaccine or placebo injection. This specimen consisted of peripheral blood, obtained in a trial of Ad26.COV2.S vaccine versus placebo. These receptors were collected from a person between 18 and 65 years old who received the Ad26.COV2.S COVID-19 vaccine or a placebo.

The rearrangement links TRBV6-5 to TRBJ2-2, with D possibly matching TRBD2 (5 bases). The CDR3 consists of 14 residues. V was shortened by 6 bases and J by 7 bases, with 15 bases between the two germline ends. Looked up from germline, CDR1 is MNHEY and CDR2 is SVGAGI. CDR3 in amino acids: CASRRGGSGGELFF. The DNA of the CDR3 is TGTGCCAGCAGACGTGGAGGATCGGGCGGGGAGCTGTTTTTT.

Of note for this clone: The same CDR3 is also encoded by other DNA sequences in this sample. This rearrangement joins TRBV12-3 or TRBV12-4 to TRBJ2-5; D unclear. Trimming removed 1 base at V and 5 bases at J, with 2 bases between. CDR3 length equals 11 residues. CDR3 nucleotides: TGTGCCAGCAGTTTAGGGGAGACCCAGTACTTC. The encoded protein is CASSLGETQYF.

The CDR3 sequence: CASSDSWGDTQYF. CDR3 nucleotides: TGTGCCAGCAGTGACTCCTGGGGCGATACGCAGTATTTT. The chain carries TRBV6-4 and TRBJ2-3, with D perhaps matching TRBD1 (5 bases). CDR1 MRHNA and CDR2 SNTAGT come from the germline V gene. This CDR3 has 13 residues. The V end was cut by 0 bases, the J end by 6 bases, with 7 bases between.

This clone was recorded a few times. This chain connects TRBV15 to TRBJ1-6; a weak D match, TRBD1 (5 bases). This CDR3 is built from 15 residues. Germline loops: CDR1 LNHNV, CDR2 YYDKDF (reference sequence). V lost 7 bases and J 5 bases, leaving 15 bases between the germline ends. CDR3 coding DNA: TGTGCCACCACCCAGTCCGGGACGCATAATTCACCCCTCCACTTT. Translated: CATTQSGTHNSPLHF.

The chain links TRBV5-1 to TRBJ2-3; maybe TRBD2 (7 bases). V lost 4 bases and J 3 bases, leaving 15 bases between the germline ends. The CDR3 extends over 15 amino acids. The V gene's germline CDR1 is SGHRS and CDR2 YFSETQ. CDR3 in DNA: TGCGCCAGCAGCAGCTCGGGGGGCCTGACAGATACGCAGTATTTT. Its protein product is CASSSSGGLTDTQYF.

CDR3 protein: CASSPSGGAIYNEQFF. The CDR3, as DNA: TGTGCCAGCAGCCCTAGCGGGGGGGCCATCTACAATGAGCAGTTCTTC. This chain uses TRBV11-2 with TRBJ2-1, with 12 bases aligning to TRBD2. CDR3 length equals 16 residues. Trimming took 5 bases from V and 3 from J; bases not matched to a gene: 5. Germline V gene lookup returns CDR1 SGHAT and CDR2 FQNNGV.

The genes are TRBV3-1 (or the pseudogene TRBV3-2) and TRBJ2-3, with D unclear. Germline CDR1 and CDR2: LGHDT and YNNKEL (reference sequence). Trimming stripped 1 base from V and 8 bases from J, with 7 bases between. The CDR3 covers 12 residues. The CDR3 DNA reads as TGTGCCAGCAGCCAAGCAGGAAGTACGCAGTATTTT. It encodes CASSQAGSTQYF.

The gene calls are TRBV12-3 or TRBV12-4 and TRBJ2-3; D is possibly TRBD1 (6 bases). CDR3 length: 13 residues. V dropped 8 bases and J dropped 1 base, with 10 bases sitting between them. The CDR3 is CASLGQRTDTQYF. CDR3 DNA: TGTGCCAGCCTAGGACAGCGCACAGATACGCAGTATTTT.

The chain links TRBV3-1 (or the pseudogene TRBV3-2) to TRBJ1-6; no firm D call. CDR3 length equals 13 residues. V lost 3 bases and J 15 bases, leaving 15 bases between the germline ends. Germline CDR1 LGHDT, CDR2 YNNKEL (reference sequence). The DNA for the CDR3 is TGTGCCAGCAGCCAGCTGGTTGGGGAGATCCTCCACTTT. Its protein product is CASSQLVGEILHF.

This clone was found a few times. The CDR3 DNA sequence: TGTGCCAGCCTGGGCCCAGGGGAGCTTCAGCCCCAGCATTTT. Residues: CASLGPGELQPQHF. This rearrangement joins TRBV7-2 to TRBJ1-5; D is perhaps TRBD1 (6 bases). The CDR3 spans 14 residues. CDR1 and CDR2 (germline): SGHTA, FQGNSA. Trimming took off 8 bases at V and 6 bases at J, with 17 bases between the two ends.

CDR3 DNA: TGTGCCAGCAGCTTTCTAACTTACAATGGCTACACCTTC. Protein sequence: CASSFLTYNGYTF. The rearrangement joins TRBV7-9 to TRBJ1-2; D not resolved. This CDR3 is 13 amino acids long. The germline V gene encodes CDR1 SEHNR and CDR2 FQNEAQ (reference sequence). V was cut by 3 bases and J by 6 bases, with 11 bases left in between.

This chain connects TRBV6-6 to TRBJ2-7; a weak D match, TRBD1 (5 bases). The V and J ends lost 3 bases and 0 bases respectively, with 12 bases between them. From germline, CDR1 is MNHNY and CDR2 SVGAGI (reference sequence). This CDR3 contains 15 residues. The CDR3 here is CASSYPRDSSYEQYF. CDR3 in DNA: TGTGCCAGCAGTTATCCACGCGACAGCTCCTACGAGCAGTACTTC.

J is TRBJ1-2 and V is TRBV6-5; D is unresolved. Looked up from germline, CDR1 is MNHEY and CDR2 is SVGAGI. The length of the CDR3 is 12 residues. V lost 4 bases and J 7 bases, leaving 10 bases between the germline ends. The CDR3: CASSSMGSGYTF. The CDR3 DNA is TGTGCCAGCAGTTCAATGGGCTCTGGCTACACCTTC.

The chain combines TRBV19 with TRBJ2-1, with unresolved D. This CDR3 is 13 amino acids long. Germline V lookup: CDR1 LNHDA, CDR2 SQIVND (reference sequence). The V end lost 6 bases, the J end lost 4 bases, and 10 bases lay between the germline ends. CDR3 sequence reads: CASRAGYYNEQFF. The CDR3 DNA is TGTGCCAGTAGGGCTGGGTATTACAATGAGCAGTTCTTC.

This rearrangement joins TRBV3-1 (or the pseudogene TRBV3-2) to TRBJ2-3; TRBD1 matches at 10 bases. CDR3 length: 15 residues. Germline CDR1 and CDR2: LGHDT and YNNKEL (reference sequence). The V segment lost 1 base and the J segment 8 bases; nucleotides outside the gene matches: 6. CDR3 in amino acids: CASSQGTGGSGTQYF. In DNA, the CDR3 is TGTGCCAGCAGCCAAGGGACAGGGGGTTCGGGTACGCAGTATTTT.

V usage is TRBV6-5 and J usage is TRBJ1-1, with 7 bases matching TRBD1. Germline CDR1 is MNHEY and CDR2 is SVGAGI. V lost 7 bases and J lost 4; bases outside the gene matches: 9. The CDR3 has 14 amino acids. CDR3 protein: CASTRTRQGTEAFF. Here the CDR3 DNA reads TGTGCCAGCACCAGAACCCGACAGGGCACTGAAGCTTTCTTT.

This chain links TRBV7-2 with TRBJ1-2, with D possibly matching TRBD1 (5 bases). V was pared by 5 bases and J by 4 bases, with 17 bases between. The CDR3 consists of 15 residues. Germline V CDR1 and CDR2: SGHTA, FQGNSA. In nucleotides, the CDR3 is TGTGCCAGCAGCCCTCCGCGACAGCGGGGCTATGGCTACACCTTC. As protein: CASSPPRQRGYGYTF.

The gene calls are TRBV19 and TRBJ2-7, with 10 nucleotides matching TRBD1. This CDR3 spans 16 amino acids. V lost 6 bases, J lost 2 bases, and 10 bases stayed unmatched. Germline V gives CDR1 LNHDA, CDR2 SQIVND (reference sequence). CDR3 nucleotide sequence: TGTGCCAGTAGGCAAAACGGGGGACAGGGGACCTACGAGCAGTACTTC. This encodes CASRQNGGQGTYEQYF. Combining the CDR3 with reference TRBV19 and TRBJ2-7 gives the whole variable domain DGGITQSPKYLFRKEGQNVTLSCEQNLNHDAMYWYRQDPGQGLRLIYYSQIVNDFQKGDIAEGYSVSREKKESFPLTVTSAQKNPTAFYLCASRQNGGQGTYEQYFGPGTRLTVT.

This chain links TRBV7-9 with TRBJ2-4, with D hard to call. Germline V CDR1 and CDR2: SEHNR, FQNEAQ (reference sequence). The CDR3 is 15 amino acids. V gave up 1 base and J gave up 2 bases, with 9 bases separating them. The CDR3, as DNA: TGTGCCAGCAGCTTAGACGCAGATACCAAAAACATTCAGTACTTC. It codes for CASSLDADTKNIQYF. Drawing the rest from reference TRBV7-9 and TRBJ2-4, the complete variable domain is DTGVSQNPRHKITKRGQNVTFRCDPISEHNRLYWYRQTLGQGPEFLTYFQNEAQLEKSRLLSDRFSAERPKGSFSTLEIQRTEQGDSAMYLCASSLDADTKNIQYFGAGTRLSVL.

A remark on this clone: Other DNA variants within this sample encode the same CDR3. J is TRBJ1-1 and V is TRBV2, with D unresolved. Germline V lookup: CDR1 SNHLY, CDR2 FYNNEI. This CDR3 is built from 13 residues. V was pared by 7 bases and J by 0 bases, with 9 bases between. DNA for the CDR3: TGTGCCAGCAAACGGGAGATGAACACTGAAGCTTTCTTT. This gives the protein CASKREMNTEAFF.

The chain recombines TRBV28 with TRBJ2-7; 10 bases line up with TRBD2. The CDR3 is 15 amino acids. V lost 2 bases and J lost 3; bases outside the gene matches: 4. Germline V gene sequence: CDR1 MDHEN, CDR2 SYDVKM. The CDR3 sequence: CASSLVAGGHYEQYF. CDR3 bases: TGTGCCAGCAGTTTAGTAGCGGGGGGCCACTACGAGCAGTACTTC.

V is TRBV4-1 and J is TRBJ1-3; TRBD1 is a possible D gene (5 bases). Deletions cut 1 base from V and 0 bases from J, with 16 bases between. Germline V lookup: CDR1 MGHRA, CDR2 YSYEKL. The CDR3 runs 18 residues. The CDR3, as DNA: TGCGCCAGCAGCCAAGGGGGCCGGGGCCGGAGCTCTGGAAACACCATATATTTT. Its translation: CASSQGGRGRSSGNTIYF.

This clone was seen at least ten times. This chain links TRBV19 with TRBJ2-5; 11 bases line up with TRBD1. V lost 5 bases and J lost 7; bases outside the gene matches: 15. The CDR3 runs 17 residues. CDR1 and CDR2 (germline): LNHDA, SQIVND (reference sequence). DNA of the CDR3: TGTGCCAGTAGTGCTCGGCCAGGGACAGGGGGACGTGGGACCCAGTACTTC. It specifies CASSARPGTGGRGTQYF.

The V call is TRBV7-9, the J call TRBJ2-7; D uncertain. From germline, CDR1 is SEHNR and CDR2 FQNEAQ (reference sequence). Trimming pared 4 bases from V and 5 bases from J, leaving 18 bases between. This CDR3 comprises 15 residues. The CDR3 bases are TGTGCCAGCAGCTCGCCGGGCCAGGTCAACGACGAGCAGTACTTC. Translated: CASSSPGQVNDEQYF. The full variable domain, in which reference TRBV7-9 and TRBJ2-7 provide the parts outside the CDR3, is DTGVSQNPRHKITKRGQNVTFRCDPISEHNRLYWYRQTLGQGPEFLTYFQNEAQLEKSRLLSDRFSAERPKGSFSTLEIQRTEQGDSAMYLCASSSPGQVNDEQYFGPGTRLTVT.